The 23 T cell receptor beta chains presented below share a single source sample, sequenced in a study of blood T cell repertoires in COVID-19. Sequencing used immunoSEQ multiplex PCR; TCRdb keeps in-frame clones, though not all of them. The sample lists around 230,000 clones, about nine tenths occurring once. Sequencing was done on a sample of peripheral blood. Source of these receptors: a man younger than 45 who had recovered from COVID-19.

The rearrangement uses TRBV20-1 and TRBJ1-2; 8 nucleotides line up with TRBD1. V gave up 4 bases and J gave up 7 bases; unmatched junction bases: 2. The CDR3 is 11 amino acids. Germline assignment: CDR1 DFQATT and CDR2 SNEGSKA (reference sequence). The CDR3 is CSATDRVGYTF. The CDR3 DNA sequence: TGCAGTGCTACGGACAGGGTTGGCTACACCTTC.

The CDR3 loop is CASSPIGMVGETQYF. CDR3 in DNA: TGTGCCAGCAGCCCTATCGGGATGGTAGGAGAGACCCAGTACTTC. This chain uses TRBV5-5 with TRBJ2-5; tentative D call: TRBD2 (5 bases). CDR1 is SGHKS, CDR2 YYEKEE, per germline (reference sequence). V was trimmed by 4 bases and J by 4 bases, leaving 17 bases between them. CDR3 length equals 15 residues.

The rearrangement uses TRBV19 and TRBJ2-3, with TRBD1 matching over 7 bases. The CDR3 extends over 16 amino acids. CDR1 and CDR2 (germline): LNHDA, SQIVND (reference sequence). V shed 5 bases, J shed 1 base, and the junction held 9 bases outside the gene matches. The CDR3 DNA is TGTGCCAGTAGTGGGCGCTTCACAGGGGGCACAGATACGCAGTATTTT. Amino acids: CASSGRFTGGTDTQYF.

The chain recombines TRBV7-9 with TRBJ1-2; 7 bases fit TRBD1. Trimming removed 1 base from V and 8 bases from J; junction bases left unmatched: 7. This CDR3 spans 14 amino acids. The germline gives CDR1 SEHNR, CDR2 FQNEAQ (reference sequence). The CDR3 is CASSLGRTGDGYTF. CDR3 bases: TGTGCCAGCAGCTTAGGTAGGACAGGCGACGGCTACACCTTC.

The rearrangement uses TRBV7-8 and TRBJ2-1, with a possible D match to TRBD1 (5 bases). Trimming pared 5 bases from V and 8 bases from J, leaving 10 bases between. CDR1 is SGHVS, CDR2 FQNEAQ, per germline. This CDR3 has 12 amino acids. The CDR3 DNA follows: TGTGCCAGCAGCCCGCAGGGATATGAGCAGTTCTTC. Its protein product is CASSPQGYEQFF.

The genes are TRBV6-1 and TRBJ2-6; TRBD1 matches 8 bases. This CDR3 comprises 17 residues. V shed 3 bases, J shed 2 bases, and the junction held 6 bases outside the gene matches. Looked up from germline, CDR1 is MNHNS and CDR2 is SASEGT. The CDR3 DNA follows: TGTGCCAGCAGTGACGGACAGGGCGCCGCTGGGGCCAACGTCCTGACTTTC. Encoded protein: CASSDGQGAAGANVLTF.

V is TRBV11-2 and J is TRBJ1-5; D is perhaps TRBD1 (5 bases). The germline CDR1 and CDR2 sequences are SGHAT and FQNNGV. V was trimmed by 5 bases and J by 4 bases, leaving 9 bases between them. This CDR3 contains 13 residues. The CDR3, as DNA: TGTGCCAGCAGCGCGCAGGGAAATCAGCCCCAGCATTTT. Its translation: CASSAQGNQPQHF.

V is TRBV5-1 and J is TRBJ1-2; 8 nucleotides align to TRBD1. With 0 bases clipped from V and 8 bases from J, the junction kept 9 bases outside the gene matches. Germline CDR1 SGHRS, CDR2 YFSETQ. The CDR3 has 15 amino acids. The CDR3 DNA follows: TGCGCCAGCAGCTTGGAATCAGGGGGCCCTGGAGGCTACACCTTC. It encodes CASSLESGGPGGYTF.

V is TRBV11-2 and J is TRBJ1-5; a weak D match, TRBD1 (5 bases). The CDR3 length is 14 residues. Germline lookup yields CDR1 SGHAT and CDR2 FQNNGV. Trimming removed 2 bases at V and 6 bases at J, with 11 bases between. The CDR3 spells CASSLFEGVQPQHF. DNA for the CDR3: TGTGCCAGCAGCTTATTTGAAGGGGTTCAGCCCCAGCATTTT.

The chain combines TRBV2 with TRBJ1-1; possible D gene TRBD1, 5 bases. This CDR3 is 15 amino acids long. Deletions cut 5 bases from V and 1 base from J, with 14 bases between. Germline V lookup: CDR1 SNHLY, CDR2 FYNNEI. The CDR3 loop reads CASSQDRPANTEAFF. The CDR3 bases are TGTGCCAGCAGTCAAGACAGACCGGCGAACACTGAAGCTTTCTTT.

As DNA, the CDR3 is TGTGCCAGCAGCTTGAGGAATGAGCAGTTCTTC. This sequence encodes CASSLRNEQFF. This sequence joins TRBV7-6 and TRBJ2-1, with D uncertain. Germline assignment: CDR1 SGHVS and CDR2 FNYEAQ. Trimming shortened V by 3 bases and J by 7 bases, and 4 bases separated the two germline ends. The CDR3 covers 11 residues.

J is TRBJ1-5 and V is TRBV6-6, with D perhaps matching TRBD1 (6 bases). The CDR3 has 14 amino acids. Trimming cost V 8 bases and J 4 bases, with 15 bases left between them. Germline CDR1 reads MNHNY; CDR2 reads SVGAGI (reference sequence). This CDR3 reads CASRFAQGNQPQHF. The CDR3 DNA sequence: TGTGCCAGCCGCTTTGCGCAGGGGAATCAGCCCCAGCATTTT.

In nucleotides, the CDR3 is TGTGCCAGCTCACTTTGGGGGCGGGTCACTGAAGCTTTCTTT. It yields the protein CASSLWGRVTEAFF. V usage is TRBV18 and J usage is TRBJ1-1; tentatively, D is TRBD1 (6 bases). The CDR3 is 14 residues long. From germline, CDR1 is KGHSH and CDR2 LQKENI. V lost 4 bases to trimming and J lost 4 bases, with 13 bases between them.

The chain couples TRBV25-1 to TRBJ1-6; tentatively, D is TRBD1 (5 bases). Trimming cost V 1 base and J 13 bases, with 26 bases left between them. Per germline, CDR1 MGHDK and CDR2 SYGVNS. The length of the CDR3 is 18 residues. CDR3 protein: CASSELAHPQGALFPLHF. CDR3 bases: TGTGCCAGCAGTGAATTGGCCCACCCTCAAGGGGCTCTATTCCCCCTCCACTTT. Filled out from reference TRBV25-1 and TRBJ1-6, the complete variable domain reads EADIYQTPRYLVIGTGKKITLECSQTMGHDKMYWYQQDPGMELHLIHYSYGVNSTEKGDLSSESTVSRIRTEHFPLTLESARPSHTSQYLCASSELAHPQGALFPLHFGNGTRLTVT.

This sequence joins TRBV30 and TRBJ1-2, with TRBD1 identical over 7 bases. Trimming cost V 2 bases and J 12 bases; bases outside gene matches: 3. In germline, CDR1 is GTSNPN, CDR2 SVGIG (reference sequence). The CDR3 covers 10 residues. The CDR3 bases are TGTGCCTGGAGTTACAGGGGCCACACCTTC. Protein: CAWSYRGHTF.

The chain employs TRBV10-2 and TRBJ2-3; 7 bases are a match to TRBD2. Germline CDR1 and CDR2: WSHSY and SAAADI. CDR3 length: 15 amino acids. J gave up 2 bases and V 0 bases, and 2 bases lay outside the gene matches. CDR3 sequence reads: CASSESRDYTDTQYF. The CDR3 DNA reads TGCGCCAGCAGTGAGTCGAGGGACTACACAGATACGCAGTATTTT.

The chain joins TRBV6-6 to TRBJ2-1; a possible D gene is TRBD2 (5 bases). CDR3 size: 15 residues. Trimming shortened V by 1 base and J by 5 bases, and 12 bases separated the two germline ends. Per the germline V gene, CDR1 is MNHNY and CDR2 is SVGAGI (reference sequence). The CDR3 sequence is CASSYYGLTDNEQFF. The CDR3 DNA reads TGTGCCAGCAGTTACTATGGACTGACGGACAATGAGCAGTTCTTC.

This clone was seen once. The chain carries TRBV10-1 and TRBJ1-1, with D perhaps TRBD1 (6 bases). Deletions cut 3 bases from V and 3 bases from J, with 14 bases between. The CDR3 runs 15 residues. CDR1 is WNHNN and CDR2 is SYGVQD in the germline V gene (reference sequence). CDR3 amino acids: CASSDPGAKDTEAFF. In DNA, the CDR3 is TGCGCCAGCAGTGACCCAGGGGCTAAGGACACTGAAGCTTTCTTT.

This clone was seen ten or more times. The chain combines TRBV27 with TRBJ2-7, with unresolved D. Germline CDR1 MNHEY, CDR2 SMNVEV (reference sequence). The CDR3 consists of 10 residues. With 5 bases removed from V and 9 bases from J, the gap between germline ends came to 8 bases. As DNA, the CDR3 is TGTGCCAGCAGTCGCAACGGGCAGTACTTC. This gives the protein CASSRNGQYF.

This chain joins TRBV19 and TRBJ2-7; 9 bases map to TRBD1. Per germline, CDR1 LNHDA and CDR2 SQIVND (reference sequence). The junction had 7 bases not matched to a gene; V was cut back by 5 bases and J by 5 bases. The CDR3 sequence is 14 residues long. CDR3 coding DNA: TGTGCCAGTAGTCTGGGACAGGGTTGGGACGAGCAGTACTTC. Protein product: CASSLGQGWDEQYF.

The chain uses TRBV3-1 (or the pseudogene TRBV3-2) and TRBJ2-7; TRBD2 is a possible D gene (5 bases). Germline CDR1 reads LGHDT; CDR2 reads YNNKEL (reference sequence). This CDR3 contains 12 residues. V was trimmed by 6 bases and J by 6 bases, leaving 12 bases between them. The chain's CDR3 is CASSVGGREQYF. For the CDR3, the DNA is TGTGCCAGCAGTGTTGGAGGCCGCGAGCAGTACTTC.

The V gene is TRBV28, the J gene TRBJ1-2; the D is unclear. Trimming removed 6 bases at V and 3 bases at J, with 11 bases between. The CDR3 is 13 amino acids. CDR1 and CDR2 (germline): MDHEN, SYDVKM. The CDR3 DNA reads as TGTGCCAGCAGCCTCGGTTATTACTATGGCTACACCTTC. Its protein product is CASSLGYYYGYTF.

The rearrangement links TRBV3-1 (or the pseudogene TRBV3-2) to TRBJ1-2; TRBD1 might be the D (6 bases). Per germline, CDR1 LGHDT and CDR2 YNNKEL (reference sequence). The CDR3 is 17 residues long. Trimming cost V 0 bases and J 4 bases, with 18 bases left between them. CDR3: CASSQDWATGSLYGYTF. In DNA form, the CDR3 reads TGTGCCAGCAGCCAAGATTGGGCGACAGGTTCGCTCTATGGCTACACCTTC.